This T cell receptor beta chain derives from a study of CD8+CD57+ T cells in acquired aplastic anemia. About the study: The sorted CD4+ and CD8+ cells yielded an average around 3.4 ug of DNA.

Notes on this clonotype: Antigen: not known.

Genomic DNA provided the template from which TCR beta VDJ and CDR3 profiles were obtained. TCRdb re-derived calls from the reads in MiXCR, one entry per CDR3 protein. The sample has some 130,000 distinct CDR3 sequences, over 45% seen once; the top ten hold roughly 2.5%. Germline CDR1 reads ENHRY; CDR2 reads SYGVKD. Trimming cost V 7 bases and J 4 bases; bases outside gene matches: 9. The CDR3 runs 15 residues. Study conclusions and caveats: Comparison of patients with controls identified around 30 shared CD8+ CDR3 sequences.

The J gene is TRBJ1-4, the V gene TRBV10-3; 7 nucleotides line up with TRBD1. This TCR came from a human donor in good health, serving as a control. The sequencing sample was made of sorted CD4+, CD8+, or CD8+CD57+ T cells (not recorded which) from PBMCs. This chain's CDR3 is CAIKAGGQFNEKLFF. The CDR3 DNA follows: TGTGCCATCAAAGCCGGGGGACAGTTTAATGAAAAACTGTTTTTT.